Below, 20 T cell receptor beta chains from the same sample are listed, as sequenced in a study of shared clonotypes between healthy human individuals. Sequencing was performed with immunoSEQ multiplex PCR; in TCRdb, only in-frame clones are kept and a portion is missing. Here the sample spans 900,000 to 1,200,000 clones, more than 75% being singletons. Sequenced sample: memory CD4+ T cells from PBMCs. Subset: CD45RA-negative fraction. These receptors originate from a man aged 18 to 35 in good health. Some clones in this sample may be carry-over from other donors' samples.

The rearrangement links TRBV6-1 to TRBJ2-7; D remains ambiguous. The germline V gene has CDR1 MNHNS and CDR2 SASEGT. Trimming removed 0 bases at V and 9 bases at J, with 9 bases between. This CDR3 is 12 amino acids long. Written as DNA, the CDR3 is TGTGCCAGCAGTGAAGCTTGGGCCGGGCAGTACTTC. Residues: CASSEAWAGQYF.

This clone was recorded once. J is TRBJ2-1 and V is TRBV10-1, with 10 bases matching TRBD2. Germline V gene lookup returns CDR1 WNHNN and CDR2 SYGVQD (reference sequence). The CDR3 is 16 amino acids. V lost 6 bases, J lost 7 bases, and 12 bases stayed unmatched. The CDR3 region has the DNA TGCGCCAGCAGCGCGAATCTAGCGGGAGTTCAGAATGAGCAGTTCTTC. Amino acids: CASSANLAGVQNEQFF.

Turning to this clone: A clone one base away is much larger, so this may be a read error. V is TRBV2 and J is TRBJ2-5, with 14 bases fitting TRBD2. The J call may be wrong; the DNA end is better matched by TRBJ2-7. Germline V lookup: CDR1 SNHLY, CDR2 FYNNEI. The CDR3 runs to 14 residues. CDR3 in amino acids: CASRGLAGVYEQYF. The CDR3 bases are TGTGCCAGCAGGGGACTAGCGGGAGTCTACGAGCAGTACTTC.

This clone was seen a handful of times. This CDR3 is also generated by other DNA sequences in the sample. The chain links TRBV6-5 to TRBJ2-1; weak D call: TRBD1 (5 bases). Germline assignment: CDR1 MNHEY and CDR2 SVGAGI. The V end lost 2 bases, the J end lost 2 bases, and 13 bases lay between the germline ends. The CDR3 spans 16 residues. CDR3: CASSYGSGRAYNEQFF. For the CDR3, the DNA is TGTGCCAGCAGTTACGGTTCAGGGCGCGCCTACAATGAGCAGTTCTTC.

This clone was recorded a few times. This sequence joins TRBV4-1 and TRBJ2-3; D assignment may be TRBD1 or TRBD2 (5 bases each). The CDR3 runs 16 residues. Germline CDR1 MGHRA, CDR2 YSYEKL. The V gene lost 3 bases and the J gene lost 5 bases, with 18 bases spanning the gap. The CDR3 reads CASSQLGAVWGDTQYF. DNA of the CDR3: TGCGCCAGCAGCCAGCTCGGGGCGGTGTGGGGAGATACGCAGTATTTT.

The chain links TRBV29-1 to TRBJ2-5, with TRBD2 identical over 13 bases. Germline V gene sequence: CDR1 SQVTM, CDR2 ANQGSEA. The CDR3 length is 14 residues. Trimming took 5 bases from V and 5 from J; bases not matched to a gene: 5. The CDR3 sequence: CSVRLAGGGETQYF. The CDR3 DNA sequence: TGCAGCGTTCGACTAGCGGGAGGAGGTGAGACCCAGTACTTC.

The gene calls are TRBV7-3 and TRBJ2-7; 8 bases map to TRBD2. This CDR3 contains 14 residues. Germline V gives CDR1 SGHTA, CDR2 FQGTGA. With 1 base clipped from V and 6 bases from J, the junction kept 5 bases outside the gene matches. CDR3 protein: CASSLNPGGSEQYF. The CDR3 DNA reads as TGTGCCAGCAGCTTAAATCCGGGAGGGTCCGAGCAGTACTTC.

The CDR3 region is CASSYSRDREAFF. CDR3 DNA: TGTGCCAGCAGTTACAGCAGGGATCGGGAAGCTTTCTTT. This chain connects TRBV6-5 to TRBJ1-1; maybe TRBD1 (5 bases). The germline V gene has CDR1 MNHEY and CDR2 SVGAGI. The CDR3 totals 13 residues. V lost 2 bases, J lost 8 bases, and 12 bases lay in between.

The V gene is TRBV4-2, the J gene TRBJ2-7, with 10 bases fitting TRBD2. The CDR3 totals 15 residues. Germline V CDR1 and CDR2: LGHNA, YNFKEQ. The V and J ends lost 1 base and 6 bases, in that order; junction bases with no gene match: 6. CDR3 sequence reads: CASSQGSGRALEQYF. The CDR3 coding sequence is TGTGCCAGCAGCCAAGGGAGCGGGAGGGCCCTCGAGCAGTACTTC.

The rearrangement links TRBV7-9 to TRBJ2-5; 9 nucleotides align to TRBD1. Germline V gene data show CDR1 as SEHNR and CDR2 as FQNEAQ (reference sequence). This CDR3 region has 18 residues. The V and J ends lost 3 bases and 4 bases, in that order; junction bases with no gene match: 15. The CDR3 coding sequence is TGTGCCAGCAGCTTCACACAGGGGGCGGACGGCTTGGTAGAGACCCAGTACTTC. Translating gives CASSFTQGADGLVETQYF.

J is TRBJ2-3 and V is TRBV7-3; 10 bases match TRBD2. This CDR3 region has 16 residues. Unmatched junction bases numbered 7, after V lost 2 bases and J lost 5 bases. CDR1 and CDR2 from the germline V gene are SGHTA and FQGTGA. The DNA for the CDR3 is TGTGCCAGCAGCTTACTAGCGGGAGAAGCGGGAGATACGCAGTATTTT. Translation gives CASSLLAGEAGDTQYF.

This chain joins TRBV28 and TRBJ1-4; D remains unclear. Trimming left V 3 bases short and J 2 bases short, with 16 bases between. Germline V CDR1 and CDR2: MDHEN, SYDVKM. CDR3 length: 17 amino acids. The CDR3 sequence is CASSFISGIATNEKLFF. The CDR3 DNA is TGTGCCAGCAGTTTCATCAGCGGGATCGCGACTAATGAAAAACTGTTTTTT.

The chain combines TRBV5-1 with TRBJ2-7; D might be TRBD2 (7 bases). The CDR3 has 14 amino acids. CDR1 is SGHRS, CDR2 YFSETQ, per germline. V lost 4 bases and J lost 0, with 11 bases in between. CDR3 coding DNA: TGCGCCAGCAGCCGGGGAGGGGGCTCCTACGAGCAGTACTTC. Translated, it gives CASSRGGGSYEQYF.

The chain carries TRBV6-5 and TRBJ2-7; no firm D call. V was clipped by 5 bases and J by 4 bases, with 6 bases between them. Germline CDR1 reads MNHEY; CDR2 reads SVGAGI. There are 11 residues in the CDR3. The CDR3 loop is CASSQTYEQYF. CDR3 DNA sequence: TGTGCCAGCAGTCAGACTTACGAGCAGTACTTC.

The gene calls are TRBV4-1 and TRBJ2-1, with TRBD2 matching over 9 bases. In germline, CDR1 is MGHRA, CDR2 YSYEKL. This CDR3 has 15 amino acids. V dropped 8 bases and J dropped 9; count of bases not matched to a gene: 14. CDR3 bases: TGCGCCAGCTCCAGTTTAGTAGCGGGAGATAGTGAGCAGTTCTTC. Translated: CASSSLVAGDSEQFF.

In DNA form, the CDR3 reads TGTGCCAGCAGTTCGGACTTTAGCTCCTACAATGAGCAGTTCTTC. Translating it yields CASSSDFSSYNEQFF. This chain connects TRBV28 to TRBJ2-1, with a possible D match to TRBD2 (5 bases). The CDR3 runs 15 residues. V was clipped by 4 bases and J by 0 bases, with 10 bases between them. Looked up from germline, CDR1 is MDHEN and CDR2 is SYDVKM.

This chain joins TRBV6-5 and TRBJ1-4; TRBD1 matches 7 bases. The CDR3 loop spans 14 amino acids. V shed 5 bases, J shed 7 bases, and the junction held 7 bases outside the gene matches. CDR1 MNHEY and CDR2 SVGAGI come from the germline V gene. The CDR3 loop reads CASSRQGVIEKLFF. In DNA form, the CDR3 reads TGTGCCAGCAGTCGACAGGGTGTAATTGAAAAACTGTTTTTT.

This sequence joins TRBV28 and TRBJ2-2; D call uncertain. V was cut by 4 bases and J by 7 bases, with 13 bases left in between. This CDR3 has 14 residues. Germline V gene sequence: CDR1 MDHEN, CDR2 SYDVKM. CDR3 residues: CASSSTRRGGELFF. The CDR3, as DNA: TGTGCCAGCAGTTCCACCCGTCGCGGCGGGGAGCTGTTTTTT.

This clone occurred once. The genes are TRBV4-1 and TRBJ2-1; 10 nucleotides align to TRBD2. Trimming removed 2 bases from V and 0 bases from J; junction bases left unmatched: 7. CDR1 and CDR2 (germline): MGHRA, YSYEKL. CDR3 length: 18 residues. The CDR3: CASSQRASGSFSYNEQFF. In DNA, the CDR3 is TGCGCCAGCAGCCAACGGGCTAGCGGGAGTTTCTCCTACAATGAGCAGTTCTTC.

For the CDR3, the DNA is TGTGCCAGCAGCGTTGCGGGAGGCTTCGAGCAGTACTTC. Translation: CASSVAGGFEQYF. The chain carries TRBV9 and TRBJ2-7; 8 nucleotides match TRBD2. The CDR3 is made up of 13 amino acids. The ends lost 2 bases at V and 6 bases at J; junction bases unmatched: 4. Looked up from germline, CDR1 is SGDLS and CDR2 is YYNGEE.